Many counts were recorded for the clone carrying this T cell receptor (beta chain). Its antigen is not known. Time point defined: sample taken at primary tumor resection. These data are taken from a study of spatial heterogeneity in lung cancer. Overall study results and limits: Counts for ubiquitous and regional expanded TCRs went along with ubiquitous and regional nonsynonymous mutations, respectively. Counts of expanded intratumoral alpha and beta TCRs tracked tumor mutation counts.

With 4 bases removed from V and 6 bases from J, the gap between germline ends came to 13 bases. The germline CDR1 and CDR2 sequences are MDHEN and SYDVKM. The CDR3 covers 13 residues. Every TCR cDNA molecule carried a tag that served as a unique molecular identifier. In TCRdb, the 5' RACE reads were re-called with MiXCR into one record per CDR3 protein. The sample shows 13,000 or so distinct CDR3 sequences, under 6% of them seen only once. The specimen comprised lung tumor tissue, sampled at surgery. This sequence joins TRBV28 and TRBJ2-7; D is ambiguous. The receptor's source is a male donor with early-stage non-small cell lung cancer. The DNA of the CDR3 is TGTGCCAGCAGTTCCCCGAACGGCGGCGAGCAGTACTTC. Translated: CASSSPNGGEQYF.